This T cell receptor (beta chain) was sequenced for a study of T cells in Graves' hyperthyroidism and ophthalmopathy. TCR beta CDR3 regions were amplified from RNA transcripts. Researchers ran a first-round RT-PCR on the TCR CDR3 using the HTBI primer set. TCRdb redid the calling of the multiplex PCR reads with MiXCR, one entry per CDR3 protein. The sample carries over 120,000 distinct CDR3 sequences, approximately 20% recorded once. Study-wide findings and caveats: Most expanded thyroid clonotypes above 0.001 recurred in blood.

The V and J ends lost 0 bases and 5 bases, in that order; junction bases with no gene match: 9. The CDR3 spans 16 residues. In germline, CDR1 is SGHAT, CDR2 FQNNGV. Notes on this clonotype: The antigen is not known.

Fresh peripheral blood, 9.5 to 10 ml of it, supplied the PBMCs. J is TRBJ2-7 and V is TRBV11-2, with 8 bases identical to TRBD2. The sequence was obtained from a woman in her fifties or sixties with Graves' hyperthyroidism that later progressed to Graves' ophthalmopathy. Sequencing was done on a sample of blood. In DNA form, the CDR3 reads TGTGCCAGCAGCTTAGACCTCGGCGGGAGGTTCCACGAGCAGTACTTC. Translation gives CASSLDLGGRFHEQYF.